The TCR beta chain described here comes from a study of cytomegalovirus exposure and HLA in healthy donors. CDR3 length equals 15 residues. Germline V gene data show CDR1 as MDHEN and CDR2 as SYDVKM. A word on this clone: What it binds is unknown.

Healthy bone marrow donors made up the donor group. PCR primers comprised 60 Vbeta and 13 Jbeta primers. Clones were read by immunoSEQ multiplex PCR, and TCRdb kept only the in-frame ones, dropping some. The sample holds 150,000 or so clones, around 75% seen once. Broader study findings: It was taken for granted in presence/absence analyses that sequencing depth across donors was roughly uniform. Researchers catalogued 164 TCR beta chains as cytomegalovirus-associated.

The TCR sequence derives from a woman younger than 30 in good health and CMV-seronegative. This chain joins TRBV28 and TRBJ2-5; 7 bases align to TRBD1. The DNA end favors TRBJ2-7, so the J call may be wrong. The sample taken for sequencing was PBMCs. The CDR3 protein is CASSSPDRLAYEQYF. DNA for the CDR3: TGTGCCAGCAGTTCCCCGGACAGGTTGGCCTACGAGCAGTACTTC.